One sample yielded the 18 T cell receptor beta chains listed below, sequenced in a study of T cells after yellow fever vaccination. One entry per CDR3 protein, called by TCRdb with MiXCR from the 5' RACE reads. Of 400,000 or so distinct CDR3 sequences in the sample, around a tenth are singletons; the top ten hold more than 15%. Material: PBMCs, obtained on the day of the first yellow fever vaccination. These receptor sequences come from a man younger than 35 who received the YFV17D yellow fever vaccine.

This clonotype was observed a handful of times. The chain couples TRBV18 to TRBJ2-5; possibly TRBD1 for D (5 bases). This CDR3 has 14 residues. The V end lost 4 bases, the J end lost 0 bases, and 9 bases lay between the germline ends. Germline CDR1 KGHSH, CDR2 LQKENI. The CDR3 loop reads CASSRRQNQETQYF. CDR3 coding DNA: TGTGCCAGCTCACGCAGACAGAACCAAGAGACCCAGTACTTC.

This rearrangement joins TRBV29-1 to TRBJ1-2, with D uncertain. Germline assignment: CDR1 SQVTM and CDR2 ANQGSEA. The V end lost 1 base, the J end lost 2 bases, and 8 bases lay between the germline ends. The CDR3 has 13 residues. As DNA, the CDR3 is TGCAGCGTTGAAGCGGGCAGGAACTATGGCTACACCTTC. Translation: CSVEAGRNYGYTF.

This clonotype has a count of ten or more. The chain joins TRBV7-2 to TRBJ1-1; a possible D gene is TRBD1 (6 bases). The V end was cut by 4 bases, the J end by 0 bases, with 21 bases between. The length of the CDR3 is 18 residues. Germline CDR1 and CDR2: SGHTA and FQGNSA. CDR3 in amino acids: CASSSPRGGGSMNTEAFF. Written as DNA, the CDR3 is TGTGCCAGCAGCTCACCAAGGGGGGGAGGTAGCATGAACACTGAAGCTTTCTTT. The whole variable domain, remainder taken from reference TRBV7-2 and TRBJ1-1, is GAGVSQSPSNKVTEKGKDVELRCDPISGHTALYWYRQSLGQGLEFLIYFQGNSAPDKSGLPSDRFSAERTGGSVSTLTIQRTQQEDSAVYLCASSSPRGGGSMNTEAFFGQGTRLTVV.

There are a few counts of this clonotype. V gene TRBV20-1 combines with J gene TRBJ1-2; D might be TRBD1 (6 bases). V was clipped by 0 bases and J by 14 bases, with 16 bases between them. Germline CDR1 is DFQATT and CDR2 is SNEGSKA (reference sequence). CDR3 length: 12 amino acids. The CDR3 DNA reads TGCAGTGCTAGAGATCCCGGACAGCTTCAGACCTTC. This encodes CSARDPGQLQTF.

This clonotype appeared a few times. This rearrangement joins TRBV11-2 to TRBJ2-1; D unresolved. V lost 2 bases and J lost 7, with 27 bases in between. CDR3 length: 19 amino acids. Germline-derived CDR1 and CDR2 are SGHAT and FQNNGV. The CDR3 protein is CASSLLGVGGLRLRNEQFF. Written as DNA, the CDR3 is TGTGCCAGCAGCTTATTAGGCGTGGGTGGGCTACGGTTGAGGAATGAGCAGTTCTTC. Drawing the rest from reference TRBV11-2 and TRBJ2-1, the complete variable domain is EAGVAQSPRYKIIEKRQSVAFWCNPISGHATLYWYQQILGQGPKLLIQFQNNGVVDDSQLPKDRFSAERLKGVDSTLKIQPAKLEDSAVYLCASSLLGVGGLRLRNEQFFGPGTRLTVL.

Worth noting for this clonotype: This may come from a read error, since a much larger clone is one base off. The CDR3: CSARSSGANVLTF. The CDR3 DNA is TGCAGTGCTAGAAGCTCTGGGGCCAACGTCCTGACTTTC. The chain joins TRBV20-1 to TRBJ2-6; D unresolved. Germline V CDR1 and CDR2: DFQATT, SNEGSKA (reference sequence). The CDR3 totals 13 residues. Trimming pared 2 bases from V and 0 bases from J, leaving 2 bases between.

This clonotype was seen more than once but under ten times. The chain combines TRBV20-1 with TRBJ2-6, with D uncertain. V lost 4 bases to trimming and J lost 0 bases, with 7 bases between them. The V gene's germline CDR1 is DFQATT and CDR2 SNEGSKA (reference sequence). CDR3 size: 14 residues. As DNA, the CDR3 is TGCAGTGCTATTGCTTTCTCTGGGGCCAACGTCCTGACTTTC. The encoded protein is CSAIAFSGANVLTF.

This clonotype was counted only a few times. The chain recombines TRBV29-1 with TRBJ2-3; 10 positions match TRBD1. Germline trimming cut 7 bases from V and 3 bases from J; bases unmatched to any gene: 7. Per the germline V gene, CDR1 is SQVTM and CDR2 is ANQGSEA. The CDR3 totals 14 residues. The CDR3 nucleotides read TGCAGCGCCGGGCCGGGACAGGGGACAGATACGCAGTATTTT. Protein product: CSAGPGQGTDTQYF.

This clonotype was seen only a few times. V usage is TRBV11-1 and J usage is TRBJ1-3; 10 bases match TRBD1. Germline V gene sequence: CDR1 SGHAT, CDR2 FQDESV (reference sequence). The CDR3 loop spans 21 amino acids. V trimming: 1 base; J trimming: 4 bases; junction bases outside the gene matches: 19. CDR3 amino acids: CASSLGVIGTGVPGPGNTIYF. CDR3 nucleotide sequence: TGTGCCAGCAGCTTAGGAGTCATCGGGACAGGGGTCCCCGGCCCGGGAAACACCATATATTTT.

This clonotype was seen a few times. The gene calls are TRBV6-5 and TRBJ2-7, with 7 bases fitting TRBD2. V was pared by 3 bases and J by 6 bases, with 8 bases of the junction left unmatched. CDR3 length: 14 amino acids. CDR1 and CDR2 from the germline V gene are MNHEY and SVGAGI. The CDR3 here is CASSYLGGEGEQYF. The DNA of the CDR3 is TGTGCCAGCAGTTATCTGGGGGGGGAAGGCGAGCAGTACTTC.

The V gene is TRBV12-3 or TRBV12-4, the J gene TRBJ2-7, with D uncertain. The CDR3 has 12 residues. V lost 6 bases to trimming and J lost 4 bases, with 10 bases between them. The CDR3 DNA sequence: TGTGCCAGCAGCCAGGAAGAATACGAGCAGTACTTC. The encoded protein is CASSQEEYEQYF.

The chain employs TRBV9 and TRBJ1-3; no definite D call. The CDR3 is 14 residues long. CDR1 is SGDLS and CDR2 is YYNGEE in the germline V gene. The V and J ends lost 1 base and 3 bases respectively, with 8 bases between them. Here the CDR3 reads CASSVFRSGNTIYF. CDR3 in DNA: TGTGCCAGCAGCGTATTCAGAAGTGGAAACACCATATATTTT.

This clonotype was seen a handful of times. The genes are TRBV5-6 and TRBJ2-1; D is unclear. The CDR3 length is 14 residues. V shed 3 bases and J shed 7 bases, with 14 bases lying between them. Germline loops: CDR1 SGHDT, CDR2 YYEEEE. The CDR3 spells CASSYGVGGNEQFF. Here the CDR3 DNA reads TGTGCCAGCAGCTACGGAGTAGGTGGGAATGAGCAGTTCTTC.

The table lists this clonotype with a count of one. This chain links TRBV11-1 with TRBJ2-6; TRBD1 aligns across 7 bases. The V gene's germline CDR1 is SGHAT and CDR2 FQDESV (reference sequence). The CDR3 runs 21 residues. V lost 6 bases to trimming and J lost 2 bases; unmatched junction nucleotides: 22. The DNA for the CDR3 is TGTGCCAGCAGTTCCGACAGGGCACGGAATCAGAACAGAGCTGGGGCCAACGTCCTGACTTTC. Residues: CASSSDRARNQNRAGANVLTF. The variable domain in full, completed from reference TRBV11-1 and TRBJ2-6, reads EAEVAQSPRYKITEKSQAVAFWCDPISGHATLYWYRQILGQGPELLVQFQDESVVDDSQLPKDRFSAERLKGVDSTLKIQPAELGDSAMYLCASSSDRARNQNRAGANVLTFGAGSRLTVL.

CDR3 nucleotides: TGCGCCAGCAGCCGCTCCGACGGAGCATCGGAGGAGGGGACCCAGTACTTC. Protein: CASSRSDGASEEGTQYF. V usage is TRBV4-1 and J usage is TRBJ2-5, with TRBD2 as a possible D gene (6 bases). V gave up 4 bases and J gave up 7 bases, with 25 bases separating them. This CDR3 has 17 residues. Germline-derived CDR1 and CDR2 are MGHRA and YSYEKL.

This rearrangement joins TRBV5-5 to TRBJ2-7, with D uncertain. The V and J ends lost 4 bases and 2 bases respectively, with 10 bases between them. The CDR3 length is 13 residues. CDR1 and CDR2 from the germline V gene are SGHKS and YYEKEE (reference sequence). As DNA, the CDR3 is TGTGCCAGCAGCCACGGGCGCCCCTACGAGCAGTACGTC. It translates to CASSHGRPYEQYV.

The rearrangement uses TRBV27 and TRBJ2-5; D not certain. Trimming removed 0 bases from V and 5 bases from J, with 7 bases in between. Germline V gene lookup returns CDR1 MNHEY and CDR2 SMNVEV (reference sequence). The length of the CDR3 is 13 residues. The CDR3 DNA reads TGTGCCAGCAGTTTATCGGCTCTGGAGACCCAGTACTTC. This codes for CASSLSALETQYF.

V gene TRBV3-1 combines with J gene TRBJ2-5; no firm D call. Germline CDR1 and CDR2: LGHDT and YNNKEL (reference sequence). V lost 1 base and J 2 bases, leaving 14 bases between the germline ends. The CDR3 extends over 16 amino acids. The CDR3, as DNA: TGTGCCAGCAGCCAAGTCGGTCAGCTGGGTCAAGAGACCCAGTACTTC. Encoded protein: CASSQVGQLGQETQYF.